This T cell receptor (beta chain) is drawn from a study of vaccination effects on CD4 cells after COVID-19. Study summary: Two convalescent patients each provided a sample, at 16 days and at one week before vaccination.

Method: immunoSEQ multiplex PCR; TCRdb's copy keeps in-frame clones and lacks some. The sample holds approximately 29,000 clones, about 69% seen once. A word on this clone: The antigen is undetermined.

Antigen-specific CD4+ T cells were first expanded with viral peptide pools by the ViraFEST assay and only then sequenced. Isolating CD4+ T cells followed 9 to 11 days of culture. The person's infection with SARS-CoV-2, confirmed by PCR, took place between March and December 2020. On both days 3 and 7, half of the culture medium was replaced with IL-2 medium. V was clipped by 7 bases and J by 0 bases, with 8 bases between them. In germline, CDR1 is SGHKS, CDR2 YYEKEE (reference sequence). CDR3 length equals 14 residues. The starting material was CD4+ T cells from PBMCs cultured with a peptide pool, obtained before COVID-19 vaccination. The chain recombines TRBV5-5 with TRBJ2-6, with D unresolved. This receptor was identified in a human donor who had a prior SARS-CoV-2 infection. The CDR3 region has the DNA TGTGCCAGCGACACCTTCTCTGGGGCCAACGTCCTGACTTTC. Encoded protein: CASDTFSGANVLTF.